A single sample gave rise to the 8 T cell receptor beta chains below, sequenced in a study of T cells in Graves' hyperthyroidism and ophthalmopathy. There were TCR beta CDR3 regions amplified from RNA transcripts. TCR CDR3 regions were first amplified by RT-PCR with HTBI primers. TCRdb re-called the multiplex PCR reads with MiXCR, one entry per CDR3 protein. This repertoire shows 550,000 to 700,000 distinct CDR3 sequences, 40% to 55% found once; its top ten account for around 20%. The sequenced material came from peripheral blood or thyroid tissue (not recorded which). The receptors were gathered from an adult woman with Graves' disease, either hyperthyroidism or ophthalmopathy (not recorded which).

This clonotype was counted ten times or more. CDR3 amino acids: CASSENRGAENEKLFF. The CDR3 coding sequence is TGTGCCAGCAGTGAAAACAGGGGGGCAGAAAATGAAAAACTGTTTTTT. The V call is TRBV2, the J call TRBJ1-4; TRBD1 matches 8 bases. V was clipped by 2 bases and J by 5 bases; unmatched bases: 7. This CDR3 has 16 amino acids. In germline, CDR1 is SNHLY, CDR2 FYNNEI.

This clonotype was found once. V is TRBV11-2 and J is TRBJ1-4, with D hard to call. V lost 7 bases, J lost 6 bases, and 18 bases lay in between. The CDR3 length is 15 residues. The germline gives CDR1 SGHAT, CDR2 FQNNGV. CDR3 nucleotides: TGTGCCAGCACCGAAAGCGGATGGACGGATGAAAAACTGTTTTTT. Protein product: CASTESGWTDEKLFF.

The chain joins TRBV15 to TRBJ1-2; D is uncertain. Trimming took 6 bases from V and 4 from J, leaving 21 bases between them. The CDR3 is 16 residues long. Looked up from germline, CDR1 is LNHNV and CDR2 is YYDKDF (reference sequence). The CDR3 sequence: CATSRAPLGGGYGYTF. In nucleotides, the CDR3 is TGTGCCACCAGTCGGGCCCCCCTGGGTGGTGGCTATGGCTACACCTTC.

This chain uses TRBV7-9 with TRBJ1-1; no firm D call. Germline CDR1 and CDR2: SEHNR and FQNEAQ (reference sequence). Trimming removed 4 bases at V and 7 bases at J, with 16 bases between. There are 14 residues in the CDR3. Here the CDR3 DNA reads TGTGCCAGCAGCTCCAGGTCCTGGGAGTTTGAAGCTTTCTTT. Translation gives CASSSRSWEFEAFF.

The rearrangement uses TRBV27 and TRBJ2-2; D is ambiguous. This CDR3 is 17 amino acids long. Trimming took off 3 bases at V and 6 bases at J, with 20 bases between the two ends. Germline V gives CDR1 MNHEY, CDR2 SMNVEV (reference sequence). CDR3 residues: CASSFRSGPKFAGELFF. CDR3 DNA: TGTGCCAGCAGTTTCCGGTCCGGGCCTAAGTTCGCCGGGGAGCTGTTTTTT.

This clonotype was counted at least ten times. The chain uses TRBV11-2 and TRBJ2-5; 9 nucleotides match TRBD2. There are 17 residues in the CDR3. CDR1 is SGHAT, CDR2 FQNNGV, per germline. J lost 1 base, V lost 4 bases, and 10 bases had no gene match. The CDR3 region is CASSSGALAGAQETQYF. For the CDR3, the DNA is TGTGCCAGCAGCTCGGGGGCACTAGCGGGCGCCCAAGAGACCCAGTACTTC.

The rearrangement uses TRBV27 and TRBJ1-2; 8 nucleotides agree with TRBD1. V dropped 4 bases and J dropped 5; count of bases not matched to a gene: 9. Germline V lookup: CDR1 MNHEY, CDR2 SMNVEV (reference sequence). This CDR3 is 15 amino acids long. The CDR3 protein is CASSSPRTGSYGYTF. The DNA of the CDR3 is TGTGCCAGCAGTTCCCCGAGGACAGGGTCATATGGCTACACCTTC.

Notes on this clonotype: One end of the junction fails to match germline, which may point to a read error. The genes are TRBV15 and TRBJ2-3; 11 nucleotides align to TRBD2. The CDR3 is 17 amino acids. Per germline, CDR1 LNHNV and CDR2 YYDKDF (reference sequence). This CDR3 reads CAASSAGTSGITDTQYF. In DNA form, the CDR3 reads TGTGCCGCCAGCAGCGCCGGGACTAGCGGCATCACAGATACGCAGTATTTT. The whole variable domain, filled in from reference TRBV15 and TRBJ2-3, reads DAMVIQNPRYQVTQFGKPVTLSCSQTLNHNVMYWYQQKSSQAPKLLFHYYDKDFNNEADTPDNFQSRRPNTSFCFLDIRSPGLGDTAMYLCAASSAGTSGITDTQYFGPGTRLTVL.